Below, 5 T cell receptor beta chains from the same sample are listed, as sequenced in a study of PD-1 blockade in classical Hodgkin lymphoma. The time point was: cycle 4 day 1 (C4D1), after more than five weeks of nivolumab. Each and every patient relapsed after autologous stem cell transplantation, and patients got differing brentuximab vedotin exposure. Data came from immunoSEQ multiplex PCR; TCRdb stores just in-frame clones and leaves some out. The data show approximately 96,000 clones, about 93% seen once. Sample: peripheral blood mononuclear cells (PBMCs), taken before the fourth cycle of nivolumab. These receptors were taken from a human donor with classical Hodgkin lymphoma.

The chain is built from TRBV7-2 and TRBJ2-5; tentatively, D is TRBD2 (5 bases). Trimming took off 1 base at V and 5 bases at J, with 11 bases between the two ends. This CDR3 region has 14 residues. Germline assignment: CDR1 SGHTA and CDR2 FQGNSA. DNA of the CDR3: TGTGCCAGCAGCTTAGGGTGGCGAGGGGAGACCCAGTACTTC. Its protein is CASSLGWRGETQYF. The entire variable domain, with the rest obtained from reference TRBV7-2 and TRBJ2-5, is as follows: GAGVSQSPSNKVTEKGKDVELRCDPISGHTALYWYRQSLGQGLEFLIYFQGNSAPDKSGLPSDRFSAERTGGSVSTLTIQRTQQEDSAVYLCASSLGWRGETQYFGPGTRLLVL.

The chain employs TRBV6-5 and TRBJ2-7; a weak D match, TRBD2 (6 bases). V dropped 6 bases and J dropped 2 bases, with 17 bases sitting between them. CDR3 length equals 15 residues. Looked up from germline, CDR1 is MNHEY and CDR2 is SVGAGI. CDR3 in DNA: TGTGCCAGCAGCCGTACCGGGGGACTCCCCTACGAGCAGTACTTC. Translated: CASSRTGGLPYEQYF.

In DNA, the CDR3 is TGTGCCATCAGTGAGGGGCAGCTCTCTGGAAACACCATATATTTT. It is translated as CAISEGQLSGNTIYF. The V call is TRBV10-3, the J call TRBJ1-3; D gene uncertain. From germline, CDR1 is ENHRY and CDR2 SYGVKD. Trimming pared 2 bases from V and 0 bases from J, leaving 8 bases between. The CDR3 sequence is 15 residues long.

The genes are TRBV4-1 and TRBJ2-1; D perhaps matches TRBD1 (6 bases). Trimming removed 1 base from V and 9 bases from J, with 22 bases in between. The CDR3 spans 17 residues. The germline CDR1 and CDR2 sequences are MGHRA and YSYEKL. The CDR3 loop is CASSQGPYRESVSEQFF. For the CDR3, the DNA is TGCGCCAGCAGCCAAGGACCCTACAGGGAGTCTGTCTCTGAGCAGTTCTTC.

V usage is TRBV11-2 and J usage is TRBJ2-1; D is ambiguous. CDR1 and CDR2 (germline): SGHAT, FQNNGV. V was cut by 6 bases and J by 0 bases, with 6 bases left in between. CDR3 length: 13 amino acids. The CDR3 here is CASRYLSYNEQFF. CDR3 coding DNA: TGTGCCAGCAGATATCTCTCCTACAATGAGCAGTTCTTC.